The 3 T cell receptor beta chains below were found in one sample sequenced in a study of blood T cell repertoires in COVID-19. Profiled with immunoSEQ multiplex PCR; TCRdb holds only in-frame clones, not every one. The sample has 180,000 or so clones; around 85% are singletons. Sequencing was performed on peripheral blood. These receptors all stem from a man aged 55 to 70 who had recovered from COVID-19.

The chain combines TRBV9 with TRBJ2-3, with TRBD2 matching 13 bases. This CDR3 has 17 amino acids. Trimming took 4 bases from V and 6 from J; bases not matched to a gene: 11. Per germline, CDR1 SGDLS and CDR2 YYNGEE. The chain's CDR3 is CASSTPTSGGRMDTQYF. Here the CDR3 DNA reads TGTGCCAGCAGCACCCCGACTAGCGGGGGGCGTATGGATACGCAGTATTTT.

The CDR3 protein is CASSSEGVITGELFF. DNA for the CDR3: TGTGCCAGCAGCAGCGAAGGGGTGATCACCGGGGAGCTGTTTTTT. The chain links TRBV5-4 to TRBJ2-2; maybe TRBD1 (5 bases). The ends were cut back, 4 bases at V and 4 bases at J, with 14 bases in the middle. Germline loops: CDR1 SGHNT, CDR2 YYREEE (reference sequence). The CDR3 spans 15 residues.

This chain's CDR3 is CASSIGDRSDTQYF. The CDR3 DNA is TGTGCCAGCAGCATTGGGGACAGATCAGATACGCAGTATTTT. The chain employs TRBV11-3 and TRBJ2-3; 7 nucleotides agree with TRBD1. Trimming removed 5 bases from V and 4 bases from J; junction bases left unmatched: 6. Germline CDR1 is SGHNT and CDR2 is YENEEA. There are 14 residues in the CDR3.